This passage covers 16 T cell receptor beta chains from one sample sequenced in a study of early T cells in non-severe SARS-CoV-2 infection (dated by TCRdb to the early 2020s). Library creation used 5' RACE. This sample was sequenced with a NextSeq 500. Starting from the raw public reads, TCRdb applied fastp trimming at Q25, assembled clones with MiXCR and retained in-frame beta chains. CDR3 protein duplicates are merged, each entry listing the most common genes and DNA. In this sample the table shows tens of thousands of distinct CDR3 sequences, around 6% of which occur a single time. The ten top clones hold about 8% of the sample. The sequencing sample was made of whole blood. These receptors all come from an adult who was a healthcare worker with PCR-confirmed SARS-CoV-2 infection or an uninfected control (not recorded which).

This clonotype was seen at least ten times. The rearrangement links TRBV29-1 to TRBJ2-1; D not certain. The germline V gene has CDR1 SQVTM and CDR2 ANQGSEA. This CDR3 is built from 12 residues. Trimming took off 2 bases at V and 0 bases at J, with 2 bases between the two ends. CDR3 amino acids: CSVELSYNEQFF. CDR3 nucleotide sequence: TGCAGCGTTGAACTCTCCTACAATGAGCAGTTCTTC.

This clonotype was seen ten or more times. The V call is TRBV4-3, the J call TRBJ2-2; D not resolved. CDR1 and CDR2 (germline): LGHNA, YSLEER. CDR3 length equals 17 residues. The V end was cut by 6 bases, the J end by 4 bases, with 21 bases between. CDR3 residues: CASSPATLAFITGELFF. For the CDR3, the DNA is TGCGCCAGCAGTCCGGCAACCCTTGCCTTTATCACCGGGGAGCTGTTTTTT.

This clonotype was counted a few times. The rearrangement links TRBV27 to TRBJ1-6; TRBD1 might be the D (5 bases). With 8 bases removed from V and 7 bases from J, the gap between germline ends came to 15 bases. Germline V lookup: CDR1 MNHEY, CDR2 SMNVEV (reference sequence). The CDR3 length is 14 residues. The CDR3 region has the DNA TGTGCCAGCCACCAGGGTTATGGGAATTCACCCCTCCACTTT. Amino acid sequence: CASHQGYGNSPLHF.

This clonotype was seen many times. The chain carries TRBV6-4 and TRBJ2-1, with 10 bases that match TRBD2. The germline gives CDR1 MRHNA, CDR2 SNTAGT. CDR3 length equals 15 residues. V was pared by 4 bases and J by 7 bases, with 7 bases of the junction left unmatched. The CDR3 bases are TGTGCCAGCAGTGCCGTAGCGGGGGGCAATAATGAGCAGTTCTTC. Translating gives CASSAVAGGNNEQFF.

The sample holds a few counts of this clonotype. The V gene is TRBV7-9, the J gene TRBJ2-7, with TRBD1 matching over 8 bases. Germline V lookup: CDR1 SEHNR, CDR2 FQNEAQ (reference sequence). This CDR3 is built from 14 residues. Trimming removed 4 bases from V and 2 bases from J; junction bases left unmatched: 4. This CDR3 is CASSSDRAAYEQYF. Written as DNA, the CDR3 is TGTGCCAGCAGCTCGGACAGGGCCGCCTACGAGCAGTACTTC.

This clonotype was seen many times. The chain links TRBV5-5 to TRBJ2-2; 9 nucleotides align to TRBD1. V lost 0 bases and J lost 4; bases outside the gene matches: 7. The CDR3 contains 17 residues. The germline V gene encodes CDR1 SGHKS and CDR2 YYEKEE (reference sequence). The CDR3 reads CASSLAPGTGRTGELFF. Here the CDR3 DNA reads TGTGCCAGCAGCTTGGCCCCCGGGACAGGGCGCACCGGGGAGCTGTTTTTT.

In its sample, this clonotype was seen many times. V gene TRBV7-2 combines with J gene TRBJ2-4; 10 positions agree with TRBD1. Germline lookup yields CDR1 SGHTA and CDR2 FQGNSA. Trimming removed 3 bases from V and 1 base from J; junction bases left unmatched: 6. The CDR3 consists of 17 residues. CDR3 nucleotides: TGTGCCAGCAGCTTCTCCGGGACAGGGGACGCCAAAAACATTCAGTACTTC. Translated, it gives CASSFSGTGDAKNIQYF.

V gene TRBV7-2 combines with J gene TRBJ2-1; TRBD2 matches at 10 bases. V was clipped by 5 bases and J by 10 bases; unmatched bases: 11. The length of the CDR3 is 15 residues. In germline, CDR1 is SGHTA, CDR2 FQGNSA. The CDR3 bases are TGTGCCAGCAGCCCCCTCGTAGCGGGGGGTCGGGAGCAGTTCTTC. Amino acids: CASSPLVAGGREQFF.

This clonotype was picked up many times. The chain couples TRBV7-9 to TRBJ1-3; perhaps TRBD1 as D (6 bases). The CDR3 contains 13 residues. V lost 4 bases and J lost 4, with 8 bases in between. Germline V CDR1 and CDR2: SEHNR, FQNEAQ (reference sequence). CDR3 amino acids: CASSWGPGNTIYF. The CDR3 nucleotides are TGTGCCAGCAGCTGGGGGCCCGGAAACACCATATATTTT.

Many counts were recorded for this clonotype. The gene calls are TRBV7-2 and TRBJ1-6; the D is unclear. V was clipped by 2 bases and J by 10 bases, with 6 bases between them. The germline V gene has CDR1 SGHTA and CDR2 FQGNSA. This CDR3 has 12 amino acids. The CDR3 nucleotides are TGTGCCAGCAGCTTAATGGGCTCACCCCTCCACTTT. It is translated as CASSLMGSPLHF. Looking up the rest from reference TRBV7-2 and TRBJ1-6 gives the full variable domain: GAGVSQSPSNKVTEKGKDVELRCDPISGHTALYWYRQSLGQGLEFLIYFQGNSAPDKSGLPSDRFSAERTGGSVSTLTIQRTQQEDSAVYLCASSLMGSPLHFGNGTRLTVT.

CDR3 coding DNA: TGTGCCAGCAGTCCCCAGGGGAGGGGAACTGAAGCTTTCTTT. This encodes CASSPQGRGTEAFF. The chain joins TRBV12-3 or TRBV12-4 to TRBJ1-1; D is possibly TRBD1 (6 bases). This CDR3 is built from 14 residues. Trimming removed 5 bases at V and 5 bases at J, with 15 bases between.

This clonotype has only a few counts. The chain recombines TRBV6-6 with TRBJ1-2; TRBD1 matches 7 bases. Germline CDR1 and CDR2: MNHNY and SVGAGI (reference sequence). Germline trimming cut 8 bases from V and 8 bases from J; bases unmatched to any gene: 11. The CDR3 sequence is 13 residues long. This CDR3 reads CASGGQSSNGYTF. The CDR3 coding sequence is TGTGCCAGCGGGGGACAGTCCTCTAACGGCTACACCTTC.

The table lists this clonotype with many counts. Here the CDR3 DNA reads TGCAGTGCTAGAGCACCGGGACACGCGTCCCATGCTTCCCATGGCTACACCTTC. Encoded protein: CSARAPGHASHASHGYTF. J is TRBJ1-2 and V is TRBV20-1; TRBD1 might be the D (6 bases). Per germline, CDR1 DFQATT and CDR2 SNEGSKA (reference sequence). Trimming shortened V by 1 base and J by 6 bases, and 27 bases separated the two germline ends. The CDR3 has 18 residues.

This clonotype has just one count. A much larger clone is a single base away; this may be a read error. The chain couples TRBV7-9 to TRBJ1-6; D perhaps matches TRBD1 (5 bases). This CDR3 contains 16 residues. V was clipped by 6 bases and J by 14 bases, with 26 bases between them. From germline, CDR1 is SEHNR and CDR2 FQNEAQ (reference sequence). The CDR3 nucleotides are TGTGCCAGCAGTCCCCAGGCCGGGGACGAAGGGTCAGCCCTCCACTTT. It is translated as CASSPQAGDEGSALHF.

This clonotype was picked up a small number of times. The chain links TRBV5-1 to TRBJ2-7; D is undetermined. Trimming left V 0 bases short and J 2 bases short, with 6 bases between. The germline V gene has CDR1 SGHRS and CDR2 YFSETQ. The CDR3 consists of 13 residues. The CDR3 sequence: CASSLGDPYEQYF. CDR3 DNA sequence: TGCGCCAGCAGCTTGGGCGATCCCTACGAGCAGTACTTC.

This clonotype was detected only a few times. The gene calls are TRBV28 and TRBJ2-5; D could derive from TRBD1 or TRBD2 (5 bases each). Per germline, CDR1 MDHEN and CDR2 SYDVKM. Trimming shortened V by 5 bases and J by 5 bases, and 18 bases separated the two germline ends. The CDR3 is 15 residues long. CDR3 sequence reads: CASSRGVPVLETQYF. Written as DNA, the CDR3 is TGTGCCAGCAGTCGAGGGGTCCCCGTTCTTGAGACCCAGTACTTC.